This T cell receptor beta chain derives from a study of CD8 T cells in ankylosing spondylitis. The study, taken as a whole, reports: Clones that were linked to disease were CD8+ and were relatively rare in peripheral blood. Characteristic, it appeared, of ankylosing spondylitis blood was a TCR beta motif of roughly 8 highly homologous variants.

Using its own MiXCR run on the 5' RACE reads, TCRdb lists one record per CDR3 protein. The repertoire includes some 700,000 distinct CDR3 sequences, around 17% of them detected once, and around 20% sits in the top ten. This clonotype was detected only a few times. As yet, its antigen is unknown. The V end was cut by 6 bases, the J end by 0 bases, with 9 bases between. The CDR3 length is 13 residues. Germline V lookup: CDR1 DFQATT, CDR2 SNEGSKA (reference sequence). This sequence joins TRBV20-1 and TRBJ1-3; D gene unclear. Sequenced input: blood, either unsorted or a sorted T cell fraction (not recorded which). The receptor comes from a male donor with ankylosing spondylitis. CDR3 bases: TGCAGTGCCAGACGGACCTCTGGAAACACCATATATTTT. The encoded protein is CSARRTSGNTIYF.